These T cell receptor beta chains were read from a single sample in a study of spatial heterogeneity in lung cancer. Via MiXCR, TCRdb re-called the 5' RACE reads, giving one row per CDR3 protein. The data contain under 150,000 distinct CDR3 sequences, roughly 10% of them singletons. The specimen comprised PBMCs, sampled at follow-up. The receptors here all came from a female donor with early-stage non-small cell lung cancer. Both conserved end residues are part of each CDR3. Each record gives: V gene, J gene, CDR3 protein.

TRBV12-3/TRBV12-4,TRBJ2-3,CASTQTSGSSDTQYF
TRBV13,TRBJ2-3,CASSGVAGADTQYF
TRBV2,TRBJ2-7,CASRTAGNEQYF
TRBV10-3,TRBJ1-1,CATSREMNTEAFF
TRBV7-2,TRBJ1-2,CASSLAQGAAYGYTF
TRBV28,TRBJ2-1,CASRERNEQFF
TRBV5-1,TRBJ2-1,CASSLAEARSSYNEQFF
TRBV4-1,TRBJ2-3,CASSQVQAPLTQYF
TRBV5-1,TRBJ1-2,CASSLSRANYGYTF
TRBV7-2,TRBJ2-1,CASSLNRDPYNEQFF
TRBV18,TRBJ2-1,CASFPGLAGTEQFF
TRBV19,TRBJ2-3,CASSRGGRTDTQYF
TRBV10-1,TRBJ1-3,CASSESHGSSGNTIYF
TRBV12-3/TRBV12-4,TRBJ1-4,CASRLDRVEKLFF
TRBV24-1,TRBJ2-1,CATSVSNEQFF
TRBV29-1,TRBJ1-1,CSVEKGSPEAFF
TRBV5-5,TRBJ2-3,CASSLGHTDTQYF
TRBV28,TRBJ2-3,CASSPRGQGFRDTQYF
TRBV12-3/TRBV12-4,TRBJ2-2,CASRFNSGNTGELFF
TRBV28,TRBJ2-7,CASSEGSGRAYEQYF
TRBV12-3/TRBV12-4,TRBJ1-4,CASNGEGRNEKLFF
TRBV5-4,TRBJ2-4,CASSSRNRDRKNIQYF
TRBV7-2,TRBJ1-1,CASSSTALYLNTEAFF
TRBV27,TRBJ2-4,CASGSGLAKNIQYF
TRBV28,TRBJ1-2,CASIQGPYGYTF
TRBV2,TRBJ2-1,CASSETSGFYNEQFF
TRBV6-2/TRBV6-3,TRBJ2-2,CATTWLANTGELFF
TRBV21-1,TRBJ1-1,CASSNHRGPDSWNTEAFF
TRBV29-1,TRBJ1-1,CSVDQGTNTEAFF
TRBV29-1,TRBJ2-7,CSVEDNKDEQYF
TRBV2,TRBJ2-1,CASKESGTSFAEQFF
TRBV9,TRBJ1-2,CASSVGGTDYGYTF
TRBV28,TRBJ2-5,CASSIMGSSSQETQYF
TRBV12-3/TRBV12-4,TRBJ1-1,CASSLGLPEAFF
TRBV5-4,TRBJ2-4,CASSEPGQLAKNIQYF
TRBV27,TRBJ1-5,CASKLQGWERQPQHF
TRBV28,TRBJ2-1,CASSSGSSYNEQFF
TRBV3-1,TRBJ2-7,CASSQGGQQYEQYF
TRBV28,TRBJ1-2,CASSYGQGNYGYTF
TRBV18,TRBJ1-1,CASSPRGRGNTEAFF
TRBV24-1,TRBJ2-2,CATSEIGGAGQGATGELFF
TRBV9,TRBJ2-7,CASSPGTTLYEQYF
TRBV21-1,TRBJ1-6,CASSRYRGANSPLHF
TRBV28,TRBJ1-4,CASNRAGANEKLFF
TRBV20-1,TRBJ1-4,CSARRSGATNEKLFF
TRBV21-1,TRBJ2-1,CASSIRSGRKHNEQFF
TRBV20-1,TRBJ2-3,CSANPVLGPDTQYF
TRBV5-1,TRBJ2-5,CASKQWTSGLETQYF
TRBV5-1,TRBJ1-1,CASSLAGGKAFF
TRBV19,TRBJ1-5,CASGFSGRVNQPQHF
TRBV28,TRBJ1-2,CASSLPDMTGGHGYTF
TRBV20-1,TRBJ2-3,CSGEKGTGEYF
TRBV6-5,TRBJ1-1,CASSYSVVTPAFF
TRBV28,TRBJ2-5,CASSSRTSGRAIVRQTQYF